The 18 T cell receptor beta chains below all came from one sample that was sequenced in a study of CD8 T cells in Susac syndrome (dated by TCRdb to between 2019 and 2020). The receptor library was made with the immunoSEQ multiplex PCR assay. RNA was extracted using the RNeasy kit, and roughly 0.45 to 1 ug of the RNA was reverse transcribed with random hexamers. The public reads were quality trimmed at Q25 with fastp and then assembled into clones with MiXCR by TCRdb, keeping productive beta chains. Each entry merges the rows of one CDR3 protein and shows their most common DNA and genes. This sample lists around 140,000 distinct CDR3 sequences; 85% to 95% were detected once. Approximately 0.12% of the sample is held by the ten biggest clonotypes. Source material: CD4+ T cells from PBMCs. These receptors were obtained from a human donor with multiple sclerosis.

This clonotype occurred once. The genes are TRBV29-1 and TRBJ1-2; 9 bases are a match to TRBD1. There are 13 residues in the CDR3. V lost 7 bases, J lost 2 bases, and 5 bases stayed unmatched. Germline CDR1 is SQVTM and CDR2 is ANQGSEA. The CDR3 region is CSAAGQGNYGYTF. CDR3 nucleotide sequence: TGCAGCGCTGCGGGACAGGGAAACTATGGCTACACCTTC.

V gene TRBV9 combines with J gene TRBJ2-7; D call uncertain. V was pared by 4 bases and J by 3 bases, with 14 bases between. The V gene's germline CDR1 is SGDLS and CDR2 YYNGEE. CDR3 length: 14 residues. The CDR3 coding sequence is TGTGCCAGCAGCCTGACGGCGGAGAACTACGAGCAGTACTTC. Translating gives CASSLTAENYEQYF.

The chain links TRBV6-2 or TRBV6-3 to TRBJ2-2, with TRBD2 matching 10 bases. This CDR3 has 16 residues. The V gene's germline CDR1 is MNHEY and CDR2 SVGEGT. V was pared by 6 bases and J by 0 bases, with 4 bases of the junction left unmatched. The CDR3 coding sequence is TGTGCCAGCAGCCTTACTAGCGGGGCGAACACCGGGGAGCTGTTTTTT. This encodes CASSLTSGANTGELFF.

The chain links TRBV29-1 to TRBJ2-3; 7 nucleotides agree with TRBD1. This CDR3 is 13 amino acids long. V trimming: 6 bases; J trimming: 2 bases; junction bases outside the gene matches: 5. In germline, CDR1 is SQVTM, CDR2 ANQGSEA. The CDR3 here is CSVDRDPTDTQYF. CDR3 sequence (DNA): TGCAGCGTCGACAGGGATCCCACAGATACGCAGTATTTT.

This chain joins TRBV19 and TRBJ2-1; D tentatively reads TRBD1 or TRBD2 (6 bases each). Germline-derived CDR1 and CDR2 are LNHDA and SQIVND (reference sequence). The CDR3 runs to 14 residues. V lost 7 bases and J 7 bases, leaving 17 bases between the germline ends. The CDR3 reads CASNWGGTRNEQFF. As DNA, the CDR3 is TGTGCCAGTAATTGGGGCGGGACAAGAAATGAGCAGTTCTTC.

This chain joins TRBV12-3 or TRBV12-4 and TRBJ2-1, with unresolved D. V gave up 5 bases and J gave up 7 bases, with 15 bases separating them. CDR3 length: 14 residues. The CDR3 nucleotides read TGTGCCAGCAGTGCTAGGCCTATCGGGAATGAGCAGTTCTTC. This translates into CASSARPIGNEQFF.

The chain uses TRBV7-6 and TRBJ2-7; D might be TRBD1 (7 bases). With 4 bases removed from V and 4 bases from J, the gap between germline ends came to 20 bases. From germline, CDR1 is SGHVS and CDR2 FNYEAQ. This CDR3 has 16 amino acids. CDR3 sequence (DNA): TGTGCCAGCAGCTCAAAGATTCGGACAGGAGGGTACGAGCAGTACTTC. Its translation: CASSSKIRTGGYEQYF.

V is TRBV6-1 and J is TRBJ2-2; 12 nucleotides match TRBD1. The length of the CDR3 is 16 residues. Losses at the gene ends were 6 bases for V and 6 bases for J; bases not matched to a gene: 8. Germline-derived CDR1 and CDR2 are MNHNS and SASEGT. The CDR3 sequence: CASSPWGTGGPGELFF. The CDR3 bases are TGTGCCAGCAGCCCGTGGGGGACAGGGGGCCCCGGGGAGCTGTTTTTT.

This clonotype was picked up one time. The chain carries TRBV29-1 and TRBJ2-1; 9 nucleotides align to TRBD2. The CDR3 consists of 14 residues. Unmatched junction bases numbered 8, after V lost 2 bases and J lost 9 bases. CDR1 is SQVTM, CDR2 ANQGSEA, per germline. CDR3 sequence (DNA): TGCAGCGTTGAATACGGACTAGCGTTGAGTGAGCAGTTCTTC. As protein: CSVEYGLALSEQFF.

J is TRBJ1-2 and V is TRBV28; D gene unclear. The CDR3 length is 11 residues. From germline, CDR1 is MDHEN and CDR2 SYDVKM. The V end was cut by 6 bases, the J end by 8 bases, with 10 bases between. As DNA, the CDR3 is TGTGCCAGCAGCGCCCTGGAGGGCTACACCTTC. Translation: CASSALEGYTF.

CDR3 nucleotides: TGTGCCAGCAGTCCACTCGGACAGGGGAGCTCCTACGAGCAGTACTTC. Translation gives CASSPLGQGSSYEQYF. J is TRBJ2-7 and V is TRBV27, with 9 bases fitting TRBD1. The CDR3 consists of 16 residues. Per the germline V gene, CDR1 is MNHEY and CDR2 is SMNVEV (reference sequence). Trimming cost V 5 bases and J 0 bases; bases outside gene matches: 8.

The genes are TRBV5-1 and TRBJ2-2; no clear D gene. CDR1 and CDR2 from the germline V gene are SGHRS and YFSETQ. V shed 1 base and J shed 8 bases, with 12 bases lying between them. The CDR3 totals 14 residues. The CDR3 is CASSLHKSLGELFF. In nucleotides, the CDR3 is TGCGCCAGCAGCTTGCATAAGAGCCTTGGGGAGCTGTTTTTT.

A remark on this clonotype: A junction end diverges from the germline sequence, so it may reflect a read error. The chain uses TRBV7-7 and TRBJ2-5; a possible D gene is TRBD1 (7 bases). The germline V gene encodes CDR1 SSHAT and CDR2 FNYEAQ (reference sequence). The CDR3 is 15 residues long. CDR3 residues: CASSRGTAYQETQYF. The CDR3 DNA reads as TGTGCTAGCAGCCGGGGGACAGCCTACCAAGAGACCCAGTACTTC.

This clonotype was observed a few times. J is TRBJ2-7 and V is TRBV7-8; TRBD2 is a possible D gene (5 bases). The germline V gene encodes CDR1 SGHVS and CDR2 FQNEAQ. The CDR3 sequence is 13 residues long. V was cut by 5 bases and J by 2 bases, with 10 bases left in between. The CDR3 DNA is TGTGCCAGCAGCCCAAGGACTGCCTACGAGCAGTACTTC. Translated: CASSPRTAYEQYF. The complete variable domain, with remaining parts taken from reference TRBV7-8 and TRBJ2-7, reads GAGVSQSPRYKVAKRGQDVALRCDPISGHVSLFWYQQALGQGPEFLTYFQNEAQLDKSGLPSDRFFAERPEGSVSTLKIQRTQQEDSAVYLCASSPRTAYEQYFGPGTRLTVT.

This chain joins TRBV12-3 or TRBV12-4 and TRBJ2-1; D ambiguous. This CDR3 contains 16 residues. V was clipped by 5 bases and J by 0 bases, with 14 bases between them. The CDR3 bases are TGTGCCAGCAGTCCGTCTAGGTTGAGCTCCTACAATGAGCAGTTCTTC. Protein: CASSPSRLSSYNEQFF.

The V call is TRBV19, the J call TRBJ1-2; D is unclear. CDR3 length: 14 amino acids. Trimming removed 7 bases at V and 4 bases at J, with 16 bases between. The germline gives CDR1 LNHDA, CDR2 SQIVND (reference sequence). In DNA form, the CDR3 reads TGTGCCAGTACCCGCCCGGCCTACCTCTATGGCTACACCTTC. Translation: CASTRPAYLYGYTF.

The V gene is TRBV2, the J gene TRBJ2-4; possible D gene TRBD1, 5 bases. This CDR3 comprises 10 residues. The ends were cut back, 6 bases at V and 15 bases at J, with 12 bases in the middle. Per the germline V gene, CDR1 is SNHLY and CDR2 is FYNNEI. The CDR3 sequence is CASSRTIPYF. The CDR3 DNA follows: TGTGCCAGCAGCCGGACAATCCCGTACTTC.

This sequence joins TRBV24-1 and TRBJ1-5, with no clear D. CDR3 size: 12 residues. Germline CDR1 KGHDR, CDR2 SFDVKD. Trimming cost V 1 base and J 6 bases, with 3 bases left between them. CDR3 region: CATSDFGQPQHF. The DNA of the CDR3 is TGTGCCACCAGTGATTTCGGTCAGCCCCAGCATTTT.